A selection of T cell receptor beta chains follows, all from one sample in a study of neurological immune-mediated disorders. TCRdb re-called the 5' RACE reads through MiXCR, storing one row per CDR3 protein. The sample contains approximately 28,000 distinct CDR3 sequences, 13% of which appear only once. The material sequenced was CD4+ T cells from blood. The receptors stem from a female donor with HTLV-1-associated myelopathy (HAM/TSP). Both conserved end residues are part of each CDR3. The D gene is left open where the match is weak. Size values are once, few and many counts, or a class for expanded clones, and some rows have none.

J,V,D,size,CDR3,DNA
TRBJ1-2,TRBV7-2,TRBD1,many,CASSLDRGYGYTF,TGTGCCAGCAGCTTAGACAGGGGGTATGGCTACACCTTC
TRBJ2-1,TRBV10-3,TRBD2,many,CAISEPTSGASNEQFF,TGTGCCATCAGTGAGCCAACTAGCGGGGCCTCCAATGAGCAGTTCTTC
TRBJ1-1,TRBV6-6,TRBD1,many,CASSYDRATTEAFF,TGTGCCAGCAGTTACGACAGGGCTACCACTGAAGCTTTCTTT
TRBJ1-5,TRBV5-6,-,many,CASSLYGSPGIPPQHF,TGTGCCAGCAGCTTATATGGTAGTCCTGGGATACCGCCCCAGCATTTT
TRBJ2-3,TRBV6-5,TRBD2,many,CASSALADRADTQYF,TGTGCCAGCAGCGCCCTAGCGGACCGGGCAGATACGCAGTATTTT
TRBJ2-7,TRBV5-1,TRBD2,-,CASSPSGAGIYYEQYF,TGCGCCAGCAGCCCCTCTGGAGCGGGGATTTACTACGAGCAGTACTTC
TRBJ2-1,TRBV11-3,-,many,CASSLDSGSTRSGYNEQFF,TGTGCCAGCAGCTTAGACTCCGGGTCGACTAGATCTGGGTACAATGAGCAGTTCTTC
TRBJ2-1,TRBV20-1,TRBD2,many,CSASGTSENEQFF,TGCAGTGCTAGCGGGACTAGTGAGAATGAGCAGTTCTTC
TRBJ1-6,TRBV20-1,TRBD1,many,CSARGQGNSPLHF,TGCAGTGCTAGAGGACAGGGGAATTCACCCCTCCACTTT
TRBJ2-3,TRBV20-1,TRBD2,few,CSARDLTSEQDTQYF,TGCAGTGCTAGAGATCTGACTAGCGAGCAAGATACGCAGTATTTT
TRBJ2-7,TRBV5-1,TRBD1,many,CASSLGTGGHEQYF,TGCGCCAGCAGCTTAGGGACAGGGGGACACGAGCAGTACTTC
TRBJ1-1,TRBV28,TRBD1,many,CASSFGGTGERTEAFF,TGTGCCAGCAGTTTCGGCGGGACAGGGGAGAGGACTGAAGCTTTCTTT
TRBJ2-2,TRBV18,-,many,CASSPQAKNTGELFF,TGTGCCAGCTCACCACAGGCCAAAAACACCGGGGAGCTGTTTTTT
TRBJ2-2,TRBV7-3,-,many,CASSPKNRGELFF,TGTGCCAGCAGCCCTAAGAACAGGGGGGAGCTGTTTTTT
TRBJ2-1,TRBV6-2/TRBV6-3,TRBD2,many,CASSPGGSRFSQFF,TGTGCCAGCAGCCCGGGGGGATCTCGCTTCTCGCAGTTCTTC
TRBJ2-7,TRBV12-3/TRBV12-4,-,many,CASSRGVATNQYF,TGTGCCAGCAGTCGGGGCGTAGCTACGAATCAGTACTTC
TRBJ2-3,TRBV6-1,TRBD2,many,CASTIGLVTDTQYF,TGTGCCAGCACCATAGGACTAGTCACAGATACGCAGTATTTT
TRBJ1-2,TRBV5-1,-,many,CASRLQQGLYGYTF,TGCGCCAGCAGGTTGCAGCAGGGGCTCTATGGCTACACCTTC
TRBJ2-7,TRBV7-2,-,many,CASSFGHNYEQYF,TGTGCCAGCAGCTTTGGACATAACTACGAGCAGTACTTC
TRBJ2-3,TRBV5-1,-,many,CASRISTDTQYF,TGCGCCAGCAGAATTAGCACAGATACGCAGTATTTT
TRBJ1-1,TRBV5-6,-,many,CASSRRTEAFF,TGTGCCAGCAGCCGGAGGACTGAAGCTTTCTTT
TRBJ1-3,TRBV12-3/TRBV12-4,-,many,CASSLWEPGNTIYF,TGTGCCAGCAGTTTATGGGAACCTGGAAACACCATATATTTT
TRBJ2-2,TRBV2,TRBD2,once,CASAPRDYANTGELFF,TGTGCCAGCGCACCCAGGGACTACGCGAACACCGGGGAGCTGTTTTTT
TRBJ1-6,TRBV7-3,-,many,CASRQYYNSPLHF,TGTGCCAGCCGACAGTATTATAATTCACCCCTCCACTTT